The 16 T cell receptor beta chains in this list originate from one sample, sequenced in a study of tumor and adjacent non-tumor tissue in lung cancer. A modified ARM-PCR protocol with three rounds of nested PCR amplified TCRbeta. Via MiXCR, TCRdb re-called the multiplex PCR reads, giving one row per CDR3 protein. The profile covers 70,000 or so distinct CDR3 sequences, with around 60% appearing a single time and 20% to 25% taken by the ten largest. This sample's RNA came from whole unsorted tissue. Sequencing was carried out using lung tumor tissue. The receptors were sampled from a man aged 50 to 60 with non-small cell lung cancer.

The chain combines TRBV20-1 with TRBJ2-1; D ambiguous. The length of the CDR3 is 14 residues. Deletions cut 2 bases from V and 7 bases from J, with 15 bases between. Germline CDR1 is DFQATT and CDR2 is SNEGSKA (reference sequence). The CDR3 DNA sequence: TGCAGTGCTAGAAACTGGCGTGGGTGGAATGAGCAGTTCTTC. It encodes CSARNWRGWNEQFF.

In its sample, this clonotype was seen many times. CDR3 loop: CASSLLRSSGIYNEQFF. The CDR3 coding sequence is TGTGCCAGCAGCTTACTACGTTCTAGCGGGATCTACAATGAGCAGTTCTTC. The chain couples TRBV12-3 or TRBV12-4 to TRBJ2-1; 9 bases are shared with TRBD2. The junction had 12 bases not matched to a gene; V was cut back by 6 bases and J by 3 bases. This CDR3 is built from 17 residues.

J is TRBJ2-7 and V is TRBV29-1, with TRBD1 matching over 9 bases. Germline CDR1 is SQVTM and CDR2 is ANQGSEA. This CDR3 is 13 amino acids long. The CDR3 protein is CGISGTGFNEQYF. In nucleotides, the CDR3 is TGCGGCATTTCCGGGACAGGGTTTAACGAGCAGTACTTC.

This clonotype was recorded at least ten times. V is TRBV19 and J is TRBJ1-1, with TRBD1 matching over 8 bases. The CDR3 consists of 15 residues. Trimming cost V 2 bases and J 4 bases; bases outside gene matches: 6. CDR1 is LNHDA, CDR2 SQIVND, per germline (reference sequence). CDR3 loop: CASSIPGTGPTEAFF. The CDR3 coding sequence is TGTGCCAGTAGTATACCCGGGACAGGACCCACTGAAGCTTTCTTT.

This clonotype was detected many times. The chain is built from TRBV4-1 and TRBJ2-1; TRBD2 aligns across 9 bases. This CDR3 contains 18 residues. Germline V CDR1 and CDR2: MGHRA, YSYEKL. V lost 1 base, J lost 4 bases, and 11 bases stayed unmatched. This chain's CDR3 is CASSQAPGRAGGYNEQFF. CDR3 DNA: TGCGCCAGCAGCCAAGCCCCAGGTCGAGCGGGGGGATACAATGAGCAGTTCTTC.

This rearrangement joins TRBV2 to TRBJ2-3, with a weak D call TRBD1 (5 bases). CDR3 length equals 14 residues. CDR1 is SNHLY and CDR2 is FYNNEI in the germline V gene. With 8 bases removed from V and 0 bases from J, the gap between germline ends came to 12 bases. The CDR3 sequence is CASLPDTSTDTQYF. Written as DNA, the CDR3 is TGTGCCAGCCTTCCGGACACCAGCACAGATACGCAGTATTTT.

This clonotype has just one count. A read error is possible here, since a much larger clone lies one base away. The rearrangement uses TRBV11-2 and TRBJ2-1, with D uncertain. The V gene lost 1 base and the J gene lost 6 bases, with 7 bases spanning the gap. The germline CDR1 and CDR2 sequences are SGHAT and FQNNGV. The CDR3 is 13 amino acids. CDR3 sequence (DNA): TGTGCCAGCAGCTTAGTAAGTCCCAATGAGCAGTTCTTC. The encoded protein is CASSLVSPNEQFF.

In regard to this clonotype: A much larger clone differs by one base, so this may be a read error. The chain couples TRBV6-2 or TRBV6-3 to TRBJ1-4; D remains ambiguous. The V gene lost 6 bases and the J gene lost 0 bases, with 11 bases spanning the gap. In germline, CDR1 is MNHEY, CDR2 SVGEGT. The CDR3 extends over 15 amino acids. The CDR3 reads CASRDGATTNEKLFF. In DNA form, the CDR3 reads TGTGCCAGCAGGGACGGCGCGACAACTAATGAAAAACTGTTTTTT.

To note about this clonotype: The junction departs from the called germline gene at one end, perhaps through a read error. V gene TRBV12-3 or TRBV12-4 combines with J gene TRBJ1-5; TRBD1 matches at 7 bases. The CDR3 loop spans 14 amino acids. The CDR3 sequence: CTSSFGQAGRPQHF. CDR3 DNA: TGTACCAGCAGTTTTGGACAGGCTGGTCGGCCCCAGCATTTT.

This clonotype was seen repeatedly, ten times or more. The chain has TRBV12-3 or TRBV12-4 and TRBJ2-1, with D unclear. Between the trimmed V and J ends, which lost 3 bases and 6 bases, there was a span of 12 bases. This CDR3 contains 14 residues. As DNA, the CDR3 is TGTGCCAGCAGTTTGTGGCGCATGGTCAATGAGCAGTTCTTC. Its translation: CASSLWRMVNEQFF.

On this clonotype itself: Just one base apart from a much larger clone, this may be a read error. The chain employs TRBV12-3 or TRBV12-4 and TRBJ2-5; perhaps D is TRBD1 or TRBD2 (5 bases each). The CDR3 contains 16 residues. Trimming removed 5 bases at V and 0 bases at J, with 16 bases between. In nucleotides, the CDR3 is TGTGCCAGCAGTAACCCTGGGGCAGCGGACCAAGAGACCCAGTACTTC. Protein product: CASSNPGAADQETQYF.

V usage is TRBV2 and J usage is TRBJ1-1, with TRBD1 matching 7 bases. Germline CDR1 reads SNHLY; CDR2 reads FYNNEI. The CDR3 sequence is 15 residues long. Trimming cost V 7 bases and J 3 bases; bases outside gene matches: 11. The CDR3 region has the DNA TGTGCCAGCACCGGACCCGCCAGGGGGTACACTGAAGCTTTCTTT. Its translation is CASTGPARGYTEAFF.

In regard to this clonotype: Sequence at one end of the junction differs from germline and may be a read error. The V call is TRBV4-1, the J call TRBJ2-7, with TRBD1 matching 7 bases. The CDR3 runs 14 residues. The germline CDR1 and CDR2 sequences are MGHRA and YSYEKL. CDR3 sequence: CPSSLRDSRYEQYF. CDR3 bases: TGCCCCAGCAGCCTCCGGGACAGTCGCTACGAGCAGTACTTC.

The chain couples TRBV5-6 to TRBJ2-2, with 7 bases lining up with TRBD1. The J segment lost 4 bases and the V segment lost 0 bases, leaving 9 bases of the junction unmatched. This CDR3 comprises 17 residues. From germline, CDR1 is SGHDT and CDR2 YYEEEE. CDR3 coding DNA: TGTGCCAGCAGCTTGGAACAGGGGAACGTACGCACCGGGGAGCTGTTTTTT. As protein: CASSLEQGNVRTGELFF.

This clonotype was counted many times. The chain couples TRBV6-5 to TRBJ2-3; D gene uncertain. CDR1 MNHEY and CDR2 SVGAGI come from the germline V gene. The CDR3 contains 15 residues. The V gene lost 4 bases and the J gene lost 2 bases, with 13 bases spanning the gap. CDR3 coding DNA: TGTGCCAGCAGTTCAGGACGGAAACACACAGATACGCAGTATTTT. Translated, it gives CASSSGRKHTDTQYF.

By share, this clonotype counts as medium-sized. The genes are TRBV4-2 and TRBJ1-2; D remains unclear. From germline, CDR1 is LGHNA and CDR2 YNFKEQ. V lost 0 bases to trimming and J lost 4 bases, with 3 bases between them. The CDR3 loop spans 12 amino acids. The DNA for the CDR3 is TGTGCCAGCAGCCAAGATAGCTATGGCTACACCTTC. Translation gives CASSQDSYGYTF.